Listed below are T cell receptor beta chains from one sample, sequenced in a study of cytomegalovirus exposure and HLA in healthy donors. Clones were sequenced by immunoSEQ multiplex PCR, and TCRdb holds only the in-frame ones, with some missing. The repertoire holds approximately 150,000 clones, with around four fifths as singletons. Sequencing was performed on PBMCs. Every receptor here comes from a woman between 45 and 65 years old in good health and CMV-seronegative. The CDR3 runs from the conserved cysteine through the conserved F or W. A D gene is named only where the DNA matches it firmly. Expanded clones get a size class; other rows say once, few or many, or leave the size out.

V	J	size	D	CDR3	DNA
TRBV11-3	TRBJ2-3	NA	TRBD2	CASSLDGVGLSTDTQYF	TGTGCCAGCAGCTTAGACGGGGTGGGACTAAGCACAGATACGCAGTATTTT
TRBV4-1	TRBJ1-5	NA	TRBD1	CASSRGTGESIGNQPQHF	TGCGCCAGCAGCCGGGGGACAGGGGAGTCTATAGGCAATCAGCCCCAGCATTTT
TRBV9	TRBJ2-7	once	NA	CASSVDGVPYEQYF	TGTGCCAGCAGTGTAGACGGGGTTCCCTACGAGCAGTACTTC
TRBV6-5	TRBJ2-1	NA	NA	CASSAGSHNEQFF	TGTGCCAGCAGTGCGGGGTCCCACAATGAGCAGTTCTTC
TRBV18	TRBJ2-5	NA	TRBD2	CASSLGSLAGLGQETQYF	TGTGCCAGCTCTCTAGGAAGTCTAGCGGGGCTAGGACAAGAGACCCAGTACTTC
TRBV5-1	TRBJ2-7	NA	NA	CASSLAGISGYEQYF	TGCGCCAGCAGCTTGGCAGGGATTAGCGGCTACGAGCAGTACTTC
TRBV9	TRBJ2-5	once	NA	CASTFGVEETQYF	TGTGCCAGCACCTTCGGGGTGGAGGAGACCCAGTACTTC
TRBV28	TRBJ2-5	NA	TRBD1	CASSLTGGETQYF	TGTGCCAGCAGCCTGACAGGGGGGGAGACCCAGTACTTC
TRBV2	TRBJ2-2	NA	TRBD2	CASSVHSGGLNTGELFF	TGTGCCAGCAGTGTGCATAGCGGGGGTTTGAACACCGGGGAGCTGTTTTTT
TRBV7-2	TRBJ2-1	NA	NA	CASSLGPRGEVNEQFF	TGTGCCAGCAGCTTAGGTCCCCGAGGTGAGGTCAATGAGCAGTTCTTC
TRBV7-2	TRBJ1-3	NA	TRBD1	CASSLARQGASGNTIYF	TGTGCCAGCAGCTTAGCCCGACAGGGGGCGAGTGGAAACACCATATATTTT
TRBV5-6	TRBJ2-4	NA	NA	CASSLGGSKNIQYF	TGTGCCAGCAGCTTGGGGGGCTCAAAAAACATTCAGTACTTC
TRBV19	TRBJ1-1	few	NA	CASSVSEGGRTEAFF	TGTGCCAGTAGTGTCAGCGAGGGGGGGCGGACTGAAGCTTTCTTT
TRBV5-1	TRBJ2-2	NA	TRBD1	CASSLGQGASGELFF	TGCGCCAGCAGCTTGGGACAGGGGGCATCCGGGGAGCTGTTTTTT
TRBV19	TRBJ1-1	NA	NA	CASSISGVRTEAFF	TGTGCCAGTAGTATTAGCGGGGTGAGGACTGAAGCTTTCTTT
TRBV2	TRBJ1-1	NA	TRBD1	CARQAQGDRGETNTEAFF	TGTGCCAGACAAGCGCAGGGGGACAGGGGTGAAACTAACACTGAAGCTTTCTTT
TRBV19	TRBJ1-5	NA	TRBD1	CATSWDRGENQPQHF	TGTGCCACCTCTTGGGACAGGGGAGAGAATCAGCCCCAGCATTTT
TRBV4-3	TRBJ2-1	NA	NA	CASSPGDYNEQFF	TGCGCCAGCAGCCCAGGGGACTACAATGAGCAGTTCTTC
TRBV6-1	TRBJ2-7	NA	TRBD2	CASRSGGVGTYEQYF	TGTGCCAGCAGATCGGGGGGGGTGGGGACCTACGAGCAGTACTTC
TRBV10-1	TRBJ2-7	NA	TRBD2	CASSESNSGAYEQYF	TGCGCCAGCAGTGAGTCGAATAGCGGGGCCTACGAGCAGTACTTC
TRBV7-9	TRBJ2-2	NA	NA	CASSLPGNRAAGELFF	TGTGCCAGCAGCTTACCCGGGAACAGGGCGGCCGGGGAGCTGTTTTTT
TRBV2	TRBJ2-3	NA	NA	CATQWEFNTDTQYF	TGTGCTACCCAGTGGGAGTTCAACACAGATACGCAGTATTTT
TRBV18	TRBJ2-7	NA	TRBD1	CASSPNRDRPYEQYF	TGTGCCAGCTCACCGAACCGGGACAGACCCTACGAGCAGTACTTC
TRBV6-5	TRBJ1-2	NA	TRBD1	CASSYGGGTVNYGYTF	TGTGCCAGCAGTTACGGAGGGGGCACGGTGAACTATGGCTACACCTTC
TRBV19	TRBJ1-5	NA	TRBD1	CASRRDRDNQPQHF	TGTGCCAGTAGGAGAGACAGGGACAATCAGCCCCAGCATTTT
TRBV5-4	TRBJ1-3	NA	NA	CASSLDRVLTGNTIYF	TGTGCCAGCAGCTTGGACAGGGTGTTAACTGGAAACACCATATATTTT
TRBV4-2	TRBJ1-6	NA	TRBD1	CASSQAGQGNKNSPLHF	TGTGCCAGCAGCCAAGCCGGACAGGGGAATAAGAATTCACCCCTCCACTTT
TRBV7-6	TRBJ1-3	NA	NA	CASGQTLQADTIYF	TGTGCCAGCGGACAGACCCTCCAGGCGGACACCATATATTTT
TRBV7-2	TRBJ2-5	few	NA	CASSFSQETQYF	TGTGCCAGCAGCTTCTCCCAAGAGACCCAGTACTTC
TRBV6-6	TRBJ2-3	NA	TRBD2	CASSYSPGLGDTQYF	TGTGCCAGCAGTTACTCGCCGGGACTAGGTGATACGCAGTATTTT
TRBV5-5	TRBJ2-5	NA	TRBD1	CASSPPGQGVETQYF	TGTGCCAGCAGCCCGCCGGGACAGGGAGTGGAGACCCAGTACTTC
TRBV28	TRBJ1-2	NA	TRBD1	CASSFPSGTGGYGYTF	TGTGCCAGCAGTTTCCCATCCGGGACAGGGGGCTATGGCTACACCTTC
TRBV19	TRBJ1-2	NA	TRBD1	CASSGGQGAHGYTF	TGTGCCAGTAGCGGGGGACAGGGGGCGCATGGCTACACCTTC
TRBV2	TRBJ2-3	NA	TRBD2	CASRGLARSTDTQYF	TGTGCCAGCAGGGGACTAGCGCGAAGCACAGATACGCAGTATTTT
TRBV5-1	TRBJ2-1	NA	TRBD1	CASSLVDGDRVYNEQFF	TGCGCCAGCAGCTTGGTAGATGGGGACAGGGTATACAATGAGCAGTTCTTC
TRBV5-1	TRBJ2-2	NA	NA	CASSLLGGTGELFF	TGCGCCAGCAGCTTGTTGGGGGGCACCGGGGAGCTGTTTTTT
TRBV4-1	TRBJ1-4	NA	NA	CASSQLGRGTTNEKLFF	TGCGCCAGCAGCCAACTCGGAAGGGGGACAACTAATGAAAAACTGTTTTTT
TRBV12-5	TRBJ2-7	NA	TRBD2	CASGFLSPYSGGAYEQYF	TGTGCTAGTGGTTTTTTGTCCCCCTATAGCGGGGGTGCCTACGAGCAGTACTTC
TRBV4-2	TRBJ2-3	NA	NA	CASSQDLSGTDTQYF	TGTGCCAGCAGCCAAGATCTAAGTGGCACAGATACGCAGTATTTT
TRBV5-1	TRBJ1-6	few	TRBD1	CASSLAGTDNSPLHF	TGCGCCAGCAGCTTGGCCGGGACAGATAATTCACCCCTCCACTTT
TRBV4-3	TRBJ2-3	NA	NA	CASSQDGTVIDTQYF	TGCGCCAGCAGCCAAGATGGGACTGTCATAGATACGCAGTATTTT
TRBV7-9	TRBJ2-1	NA	TRBD2	CASSSSPAGGSYNEQFF	TGTGCCAGCAGCTCTAGTCCAGCGGGAGGGTCCTACAATGAGCAGTTCTTC
TRBV18	TRBJ2-7	NA	TRBD1	CASSPGTDYEQYF	TGTGCCAGCTCACCAGGGACAGACTACGAGCAGTACTTC
TRBV19	TRBJ1-1	NA	NA	CASSIVRAGVNTEAFF	TGTGCCAGTAGTATAGTAAGGGCCGGGGTGAACACTGAAGCTTTCTTT
TRBV14	TRBJ2-6	NA	NA	CASSQRRPGGANVLTF	TGTGCCAGCAGCCAGCGTCGTCCGGGAGGGGCCAACGTCCTGACTTTC
TRBV15	TRBJ2-1	NA	NA	CATSSRDSEQFF	TGTGCCACCAGCTCCCGGGACTCTGAGCAGTTCTTC
TRBV28	TRBJ2-3	few	TRBD2	CASRAGGTARQSTDTQYF	TGTGCCAGCAGGGCGGGGGGCACGGCTCGCCAAAGCACAGATACGCAGTATTTT
TRBV15	TRBJ1-4	NA	NA	CATSRGSGLATNEKLFF	TGTGCCACCAGCAGAGGTAGTGGGCTTGCAACTAATGAAAAACTGTTTTTT
TRBV27	TRBJ1-5	NA	NA	CASKEGVYSNQPQHF	TGTGCCAGCAAAGAAGGGGTTTATAGCAATCAGCCCCAGCATTTT
TRBV4-1	TRBJ2-7	NA	TRBD2	CASSQDRASGSYEQYF	TGCGCCAGCAGCCAAGATAGGGCTAGCGGGAGCTACGAGCAGTACTTC
TRBV27	TRBJ2-7	NA	NA	CASSLSAGLNEQYF	TGTGCCAGCAGTTTATCGGCAGGGCTCAACGAGCAGTACTTC
TRBV7-9	TRBJ1-5	NA	NA	CASSLTRDSHDGQPQHF	TGTGCCAGCAGCTTAACCAGGGACTCCCATGATGGTCAGCCCCAGCATTTT
TRBV18	TRBJ1-2	NA	TRBD1	CASSPGTGADYGYTF	TGTGCCAGCTCACCTGGGACAGGGGCAGACTATGGCTACACCTTC
TRBV5-1	TRBJ2-5	NA	TRBD1	CASSPPGQGTEEQYF	TGCGCCAGCAGCCCACCGGGACAGGGCACAGAGGAGCAGTACTTC
TRBV19	TRBJ1-1	NA	NA	CASSRGGDTHEAFF	TGTGCCAGTAGCCGGGGGGGAGATACTCACGAAGCTTTCTTT